This T cell receptor beta chain was sequenced for a study of control samples from healthy donors and cancer patients. Looked up from germline, CDR1 is LNHDA and CDR2 is SQIVND (reference sequence). The V end lost 5 bases, the J end lost 3 bases, and 10 bases lay between the germline ends. The CDR3 is 14 residues long. Repertoires were generated with immunoSEQ multiplex PCR, while TCRdb's copy carries only in-frame clones and drops some. There are around 82,000 clones in the sample; about nine tenths occur only once, and under 7.5% lies in the top ten. Sequenced material: blood. V usage is TRBV19 and J usage is TRBJ1-4; no reliable D call. The TCR sequence derives from a man in his forties or fifties in good health. The chain's CDR3 is CASSPWTSNEKLFF. For the CDR3, the DNA is TGTGCCAGTAGTCCATGGACTTCTAATGAAAAACTGTTTTTT.